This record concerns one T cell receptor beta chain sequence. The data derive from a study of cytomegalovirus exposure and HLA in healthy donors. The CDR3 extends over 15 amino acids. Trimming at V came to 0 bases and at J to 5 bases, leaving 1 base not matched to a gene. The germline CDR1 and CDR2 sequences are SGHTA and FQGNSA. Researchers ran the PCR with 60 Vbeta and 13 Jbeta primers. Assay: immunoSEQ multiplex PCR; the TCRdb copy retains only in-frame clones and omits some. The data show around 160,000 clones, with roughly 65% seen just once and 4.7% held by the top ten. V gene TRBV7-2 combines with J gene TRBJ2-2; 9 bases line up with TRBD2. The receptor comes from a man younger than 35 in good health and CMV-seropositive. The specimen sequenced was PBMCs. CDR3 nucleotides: TGTGCCAGCAGCTTAGCCCTAGCGGGAACCGGGGAGCTGTTTTTT. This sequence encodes CASSLALAGTGELFF.